The next 7 T cell receptor beta chains were all read from a single sample in a study of sequential checkpoint blockade in melanoma. As to treatment: randomized to nivolumab then ipilimumab (arm A) or the reverse (arm B). TCRdb's copy holds only in-frame clones and misses some; the assay was immunoSEQ multiplex PCR. The repertoire holds thousands of clones, with around 90% as singletons. The starting material was CD8+ T cells sorted from blood (inferred from file names), obtained from a patient given nivolumab and ipilimumab in sequence. The receptors shown here come from a human donor with melanoma.

Written as DNA, the CDR3 is TGTGCCAGTAGTATAGGCGCAGCGGTCTACGAGCAGTACTTC. This translates into CASSIGAAVYEQYF. The chain carries TRBV19 and TRBJ2-7, with D possibly matching TRBD2 (5 bases). The CDR3 totals 14 residues. Trimming left V 1 base short and J 3 bases short, with 10 bases between. The germline V gene has CDR1 LNHDA and CDR2 SQIVND (reference sequence).

This rearrangement joins TRBV7-9 to TRBJ1-3, with 9 bases fitting TRBD1. V lost 5 bases to trimming and J lost 4 bases; unmatched junction nucleotides: 9. The CDR3 sequence is 16 residues long. Looked up from germline, CDR1 is SEHNR and CDR2 is FQNEAQ (reference sequence). Written as DNA, the CDR3 is TGTGCCAGCAGCACCGGGACAGGGTATTTCGGAAACACCATATATTTT. Translated, it gives CASSTGTGYFGNTIYF.

V is TRBV6-5 and J is TRBJ1-2; D uncertain. Deletions cut 2 bases from V and 4 bases from J, with 8 bases between. This CDR3 comprises 13 residues. In germline, CDR1 is MNHEY, CDR2 SVGAGI. Written as DNA, the CDR3 is TGTGCCAGCAGTTACGGCAGCGGCTATGGCTACACCTTC. Protein: CASSYGSGYGYTF.

The chain links TRBV14 to TRBJ2-1; weak D call: TRBD1 (5 bases). Deletions cut 8 bases from V and 4 bases from J, with 12 bases between. Germline loops: CDR1 SGHDN, CDR2 FVKESK. The CDR3 is 13 amino acids. This CDR3 is CASRTSLYNEQFF. Here the CDR3 DNA reads TGTGCCAGCCGGACAAGCCTTTACAATGAGCAGTTCTTC.

The chain uses TRBV28 and TRBJ1-2; the D gene is possibly TRBD1 (5 bases). Looked up from germline, CDR1 is MDHEN and CDR2 is SYDVKM. The CDR3 has 14 residues. Trimming left V 2 bases short and J 7 bases short, with 14 bases between. CDR3 residues: CASSLTTGRSGYTF. In DNA form, the CDR3 reads TGTGCCAGCAGTTTAACCACAGGCAGGAGTGGCTACACCTTC.

The chain joins TRBV9 to TRBJ2-7, with D possibly being TRBD1 (5 bases). Trimming removed 0 bases from V and 3 bases from J, with 7 bases in between. The germline CDR1 and CDR2 sequences are SGDLS and YYNGEE. The CDR3 is 13 amino acids. This CDR3 is CASSVGTSYEQYF. CDR3 nucleotides: TGTGCCAGCAGCGTAGGGACAAGCTACGAGCAGTACTTC.

The J gene is TRBJ1-1, the V gene TRBV9; D possibly corresponds to TRBD1 (5 bases). Germline assignment: CDR1 SGDLS and CDR2 YYNGEE. The ends were cut back, 3 bases at V and 4 bases at J, with 10 bases in the middle. CDR3 size: 13 residues. The CDR3 is CASSAGESTEAFF. In nucleotides, the CDR3 is TGTGCCAGCAGCGCGGGGGAATCCACTGAAGCTTTCTTT.